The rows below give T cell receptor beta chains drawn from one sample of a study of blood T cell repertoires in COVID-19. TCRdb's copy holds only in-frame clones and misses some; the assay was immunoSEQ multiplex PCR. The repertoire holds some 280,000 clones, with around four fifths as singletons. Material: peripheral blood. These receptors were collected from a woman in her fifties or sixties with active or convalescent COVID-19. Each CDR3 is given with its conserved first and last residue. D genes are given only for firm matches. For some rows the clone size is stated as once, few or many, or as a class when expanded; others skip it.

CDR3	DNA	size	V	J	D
CATSGQQGPEAFF	TGTGCCACCAGCGGACAACAAGGCCCCGAAGCTTTCTTT	-	TRBV15	TRBJ1-1	-
CASSSPPGGKAYNEQFF	TGTGCCAGCAGCTCCCCCCCCGGGGGAAAGGCCTACAATGAGCAGTTCTTC	-	TRBV9	TRBJ2-1	-
CAYSPASGMTDTQYF	TGTGCTTACTCACCAGCTAGCGGGATGACAGATACGCAGTATTTT	-	TRBV7-9	TRBJ2-3	TRBD2
CASSTTGATEAFF	TGTGCCAGCAGCACAACAGGGGCCACTGAAGCTTTCTTT	-	TRBV2	TRBJ1-1	TRBD1
CASRETGDYGYTF	TGCGCCAGCAGGGAGACCGGGGACTATGGCTACACCTTC	-	TRBV5-1	TRBJ1-2	-
CASSRTGARGYTF	TGTGCCAGCAGTCGAACAGGGGCCAGGGGCTACACCTTC	-	TRBV28	TRBJ1-2	TRBD1
CASSLAGRGPYEQYF	TGCGCCAGCAGCTTGGCCGGGAGGGGGCCCTACGAGCAGTACTTC	once	TRBV5-1	TRBJ2-7	-
CATCTGVNQPQHF	TGTGCCACCTGTACAGGGGTCAATCAGCCCCAGCATTTT	-	TRBV10-3	TRBJ1-5	TRBD1
CASSRAGAGTDTQYF	TGTGCCAGCAGCAGAGCGGGAGCGGGCACAGATACGCAGTATTTT	-	TRBV7-2	TRBJ2-3	TRBD2
CASSQDPYQPQHF	TGTGCCAGCAGCCAAGATCCCTATCAGCCCCAGCATTTT	-	TRBV14	TRBJ1-5	-
CASIGDRLQETQYF	TGTGCCAGCATTGGCGACAGACTCCAAGAGACCCAGTACTTC	-	TRBV2	TRBJ2-5	-
CASSLLEITGPVAFF	TGTGCCAGCAGCTTATTAGAGATTACAGGGCCGGTAGCTTTCTTT	-	TRBV13	TRBJ1-1	-
CASSSKNRGIYGYTF	TGTGCCAGCAGTTCCAAAAACAGGGGGATCTATGGCTACACCTTC	few	TRBV28	TRBJ1-2	TRBD1
CASSSKPGVTEQFF	TGTGCCAGTAGTAGTAAACCCGGTGTAACTGAGCAGTTCTTC	-	TRBV19	TRBJ2-1	-
CASSPRGVAGAPEQYF	TGTGCCAGCAGCCCTCGAGGGGTAGCGGGAGCGCCCGAGCAGTACTTC	-	TRBV9	TRBJ2-7	TRBD2
CASSRQGGEGTEAFF	TGTGCCAGCTCACGACAGGGGGGAGAGGGTACTGAAGCTTTCTTT	-	TRBV18	TRBJ1-1	TRBD1
CASSSEAGEETQYF	TGTGCCAGCAGCTCGGAAGCGGGAGAAGAGACCCAGTACTTC	-	TRBV5-4	TRBJ2-5	TRBD2
CASKGSGGNSPLHF	TGTGCCAGCAAGGGATCAGGGGGAAATTCACCCCTCCACTTT	once	TRBV2	TRBJ1-6	TRBD1
CATLDGLSSYNSPLHF	TGTGCCACCCTTGACGGACTGAGCTCCTATAATTCACCCCTCCACTTT	once	TRBV7-9	TRBJ1-6	-
CASSAPSRGGNTIYF	TGCGCCAGCAGTGCTCCCTCTAGGGGTGGAAACACCATATATTTT	-	TRBV10-2	TRBJ1-3	-
CASSQFDIDNYEQYF	TGTGCCAGCAGCCAATTTGATATCGACAACTACGAGCAGTACTTC	-	TRBV6-5	TRBJ2-7	-
CASSPLQLYHAF	TGTGCCAGCAGTCCCCTACAGCTGTACCACGCCTTC	-	TRBV12-3/TRBV12-4	TRBJ1-2	-
CASNSRDREIAEAFF	TGTGCCAGCAACTCCCGGGACAGGGAGATCGCTGAAGCTTTCTTT	once	TRBV6-5	TRBJ1-1	TRBD1
CASSSSRGGTEAFF	TGTGCCAGCAGCTCCTCGCGGGGTGGCACTGAAGCTTTCTTT	-	TRBV5-4	TRBJ1-1	-
CASSPTSGSSYEQYF	TGTGCCAGCAGCCCGACTAGCGGAAGCTCCTACGAGCAGTACTTC	-	TRBV27	TRBJ2-7	TRBD2
CAWSDLTGSNQNSPLHF	TGTGCCTGGAGTGATCTGACAGGGTCGAATCAGAATTCACCCCTCCACTTT	-	TRBV30	TRBJ1-6	TRBD1
CASSQVGGRVEQYF	TGCGCCAGCAGCCAAGTCGGGGGAAGGGTCGAGCAGTACTTC	-	TRBV4-1	TRBJ2-7	-
CASPGLAAYEQFF	TGTGCCAGCCCGGGACTAGCGGCTTATGAGCAGTTCTTC	-	TRBV5-7	TRBJ2-1	TRBD2
CASSVEGVRLFF	TGTGCCAGCAGTGTAGAGGGGGTAAGACTGTTTTTT	-	TRBV2	TRBJ1-4	-
CASTHTGQGRNSPLHF	TGTGCCAGTACCCATACCGGACAGGGTAGGAATTCACCCCTCCACTTT	-	TRBV19	TRBJ1-6	TRBD1
CASSNGGKREAFETQYF	TGTGCCAGCAGCAACGGGGGGAAGCGGGAGGCCTTCGAGACCCAGTACTTC	-	TRBV7-9	TRBJ2-5	TRBD2
CASSFRDRVYNSPLHF	TGCGCCAGCAGCTTCCGGGACAGGGTCTATAATTCACCCCTCCACTTT	-	TRBV5-1	TRBJ1-6	TRBD1
CASSTDRNQGAQYF	TGTGCCAGCAGCACCGACAGGAACCAGGGGGCCCAGTACTTC	-	TRBV7-8	TRBJ2-5	TRBD1
CASSQVGGQDTQYF	TGCGCCAGCAGCCAAGTAGGTGGACAAGATACGCAGTATTTT	-	TRBV4-1	TRBJ2-3	-
CATSRERPRSGNTIYF	TGTGCCACCAGCAGAGAGCGGCCCCGCTCTGGAAACACCATATATTTT	-	TRBV15	TRBJ1-3	-
CASSERGGNTIYF	TGTGCCAGCAGTGAACGGGGTGGGAACACCATATATTTT	-	TRBV6-1	TRBJ1-3	-
CASSYSGVRDKEFF	TGTGCCAGCAGTTATTCCGGGGTTCGGGATAAGGAGTTCTTC	-	TRBV6-5	TRBJ2-1	-
CASSFSFSRQETQYF	TGTGCCAGCAGCTTCTCCTTTTCCAGGCAAGAGACCCAGTACTTC	-	TRBV7-2	TRBJ2-5	-
CASSQTGKDYGYTF	TGTGCCAGCAGCCAGACAGGGAAGGACTATGGCTACACCTTC	-	TRBV7-2	TRBJ1-2	TRBD1
CASSEAVVGTSGRVSDTQYF	TGTGCCAGCAGTGAAGCGGTGGTCGGGACTAGCGGGAGGGTTTCAGATACGCAGTATTTT	-	TRBV2	TRBJ2-3	TRBD2
CASRRGSGEKLFF	TGCGCCAGCAGAAGGGGGTCGGGTGAAAAACTGTTTTTT	-	TRBV5-1	TRBJ1-4	-
CAIRGTGRGSYEQYF	TGTGCCATCAGGGGTACCGGGAGGGGTAGCTACGAGCAGTACTTC	-	TRBV10-3	TRBJ2-7	TRBD2
CSVQEGLQGLIYEQYF	TGCAGCGTCCAAGAAGGATTACAGGGGCTTATTTACGAGCAGTACTTC	-	TRBV29-1	TRBJ2-7	TRBD1
CASSIAHRNQPQHF	TGTGCCAGTAGTATAGCCCACAGGAATCAGCCCCAGCATTTT	-	TRBV19	TRBJ1-5	-
CASIKGRFGEAFF	TGTGCCAGCATCAAGGGGAGGTTTGGTGAAGCTTTCTTT	-	TRBV6-5	TRBJ1-1	-
CASSSYGQNVPNEKLFF	TGTGCCAGCAGCTCCTACGGACAGAACGTCCCTAATGAAAAACTGTTTTTT	-	TRBV5-6	TRBJ1-4	-
CASSSSDRAGSPLHF	TGTGCCAGCAGCTCGTCGGACAGGGCAGGTTCACCCCTCCACTTT	-	TRBV7-9	TRBJ1-6	TRBD1
CASSGLRNSPLHF	TGTGCCAGCAGTGGACTGAGGAATTCACCCCTCCACTTT	-	TRBV12-3/TRBV12-4	TRBJ1-6	-
CASSRDGQGAGDTQYF	TGTGCCAGCAGCAGAGACGGACAGGGGGCTGGAGATACGCAGTATTTT	-	TRBV7-2	TRBJ2-3	TRBD1
CASTSGERGDYGYTF	TGTGCCAGCACCTCAGGGGAAAGGGGTGACTATGGCTACACCTTC	-	TRBV6-5	TRBJ1-2	-